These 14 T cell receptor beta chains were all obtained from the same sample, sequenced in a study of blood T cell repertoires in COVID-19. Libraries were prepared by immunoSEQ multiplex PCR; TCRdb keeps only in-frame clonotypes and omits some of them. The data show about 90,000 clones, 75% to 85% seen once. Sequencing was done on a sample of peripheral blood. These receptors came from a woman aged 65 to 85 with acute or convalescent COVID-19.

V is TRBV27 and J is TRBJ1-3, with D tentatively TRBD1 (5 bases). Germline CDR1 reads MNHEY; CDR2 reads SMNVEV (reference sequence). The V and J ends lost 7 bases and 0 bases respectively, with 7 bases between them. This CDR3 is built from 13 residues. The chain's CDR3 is CASKDNSGNTIYF. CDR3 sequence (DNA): TGTGCCAGCAAGGACAACTCTGGAAACACCATATATTTT.

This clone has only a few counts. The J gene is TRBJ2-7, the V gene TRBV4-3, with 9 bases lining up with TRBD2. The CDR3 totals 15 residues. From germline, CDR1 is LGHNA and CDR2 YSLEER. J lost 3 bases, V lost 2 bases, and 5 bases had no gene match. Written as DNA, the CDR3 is TGCGCCAGCAGCCAATCGGCTAGCGGGAACTACGAGCAGTACTTC. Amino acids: CASSQSASGNYEQYF.

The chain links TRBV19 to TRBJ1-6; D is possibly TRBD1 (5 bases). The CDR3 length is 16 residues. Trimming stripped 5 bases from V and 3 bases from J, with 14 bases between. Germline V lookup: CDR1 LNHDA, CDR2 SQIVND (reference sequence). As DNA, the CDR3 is TGTGCCAGTAGTCCCGTCGGGGGGGGCTATAATTCACCCCTCCACTTT. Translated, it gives CASSPVGGGYNSPLHF.

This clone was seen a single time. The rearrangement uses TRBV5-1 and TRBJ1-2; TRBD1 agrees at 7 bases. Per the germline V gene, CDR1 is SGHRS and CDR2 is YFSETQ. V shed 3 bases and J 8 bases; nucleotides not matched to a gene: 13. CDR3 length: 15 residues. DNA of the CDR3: TGCGCCAGCAGCTCGACAGGGACTGATCCTAACGGCTACACCTTC. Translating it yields CASSSTGTDPNGYTF.

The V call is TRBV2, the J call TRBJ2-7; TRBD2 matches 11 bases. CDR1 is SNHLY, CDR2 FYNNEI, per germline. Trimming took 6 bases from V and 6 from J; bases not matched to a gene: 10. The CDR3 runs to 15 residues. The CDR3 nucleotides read TGTGCCAGCAGCCCCGGGACTAGCGGCCTCATCGAGCAGTACTTC. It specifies CASSPGTSGLIEQYF.

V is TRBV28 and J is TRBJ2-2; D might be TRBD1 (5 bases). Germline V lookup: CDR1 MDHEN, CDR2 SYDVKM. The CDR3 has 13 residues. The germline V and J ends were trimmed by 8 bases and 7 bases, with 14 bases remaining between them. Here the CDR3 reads CASGAGWNGELFF. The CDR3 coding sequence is TGTGCCAGCGGGGCAGGGTGGAACGGGGAGCTGTTTTTT.

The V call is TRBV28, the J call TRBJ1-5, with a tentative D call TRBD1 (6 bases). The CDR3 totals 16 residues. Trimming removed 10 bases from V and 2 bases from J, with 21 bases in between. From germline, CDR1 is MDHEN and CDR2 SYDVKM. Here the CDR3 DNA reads TGTGCCACCTCGCCTCAGGGGCTTGGGGGCAATCAGCCCCAGCATTTT. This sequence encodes CATSPQGLGGNQPQHF.

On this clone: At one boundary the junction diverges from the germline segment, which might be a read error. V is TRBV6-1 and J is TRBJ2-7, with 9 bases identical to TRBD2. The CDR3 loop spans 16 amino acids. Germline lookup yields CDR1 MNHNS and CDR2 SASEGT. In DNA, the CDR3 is TGTGTCAGCAGTGAAGCGAGTGAGCGGGGGGCGCACGAGCAGTACTTC. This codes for CVSSEASERGAHEQYF.

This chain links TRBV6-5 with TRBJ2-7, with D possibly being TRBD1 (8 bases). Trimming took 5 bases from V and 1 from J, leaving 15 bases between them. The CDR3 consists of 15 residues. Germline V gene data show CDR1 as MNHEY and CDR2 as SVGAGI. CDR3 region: CASSKQGGTSYEQYF. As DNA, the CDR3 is TGTGCCAGCAGTAAACAGGGGGGGACTTCCTACGAGCAGTACTTC.

The CDR3 DNA reads as TGTGCCAGCAGTAAGGGGCCACGGACCATATATTTT. Its protein product is CASSKGPRTIYF. V gene TRBV6-6 combines with J gene TRBJ1-3; possible D gene TRBD1, 5 bases. Germline CDR1 MNHNY, CDR2 SVGAGI (reference sequence). The CDR3 covers 12 residues. V was cut by 5 bases and J by 10 bases, with 12 bases left in between.

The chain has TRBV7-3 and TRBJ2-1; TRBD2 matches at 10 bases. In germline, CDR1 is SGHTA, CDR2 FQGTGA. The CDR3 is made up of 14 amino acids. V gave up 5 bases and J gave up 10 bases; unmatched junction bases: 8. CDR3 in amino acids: CASSPGQAGGEQFF. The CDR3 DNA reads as TGTGCCAGCAGCCCCGGCCAAGCGGGAGGGGAGCAGTTCTTC.

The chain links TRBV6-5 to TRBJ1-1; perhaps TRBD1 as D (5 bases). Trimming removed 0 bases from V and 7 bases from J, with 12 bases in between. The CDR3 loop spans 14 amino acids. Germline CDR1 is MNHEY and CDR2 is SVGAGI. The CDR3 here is CASSYSQGGNEAFF. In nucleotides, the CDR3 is TGTGCCAGCAGTTACTCGCAGGGAGGAAATGAAGCTTTCTTT.

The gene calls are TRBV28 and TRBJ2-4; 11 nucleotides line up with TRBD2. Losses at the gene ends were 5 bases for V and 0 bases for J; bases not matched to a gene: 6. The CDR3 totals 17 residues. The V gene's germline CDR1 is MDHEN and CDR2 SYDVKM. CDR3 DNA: TGTGCCAGCAGTCCCGGACTAGCGGGCATAGCCAAAAACATTCAGTACTTC. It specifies CASSPGLAGIAKNIQYF.

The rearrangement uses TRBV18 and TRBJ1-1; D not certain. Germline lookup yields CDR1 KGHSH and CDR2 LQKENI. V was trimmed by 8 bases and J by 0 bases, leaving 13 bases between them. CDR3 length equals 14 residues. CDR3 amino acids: CASRAAGMNTEAFF. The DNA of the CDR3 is TGTGCCAGCCGGGCCGCGGGGATGAACACTGAAGCTTTCTTT. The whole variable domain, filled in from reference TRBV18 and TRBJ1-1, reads NAGVMQNPRHLVRRRGQEARLRCSPMKGHSHVYWYRQLPEEGLKFMVYLQKENIIDESGMPKERFSAEFPKEGPSILRIQQVVRGDSAAYFCASRAAGMNTEAFFGQGTRLTVV.